A selection of T cell receptor beta chains follows, all from one sample in a study of blood T cell repertoires in COVID-19. Data came from immunoSEQ multiplex PCR; TCRdb stores just in-frame clones and leaves some out. This table has 150,000 to 200,000 clones, about 80% appearing once. Sequenced input: peripheral blood. The source is a woman between 50 and 59 years old with active or convalescent COVID-19. CDR3s include the opening cysteine and the closing phenylalanine or tryptophan. A D gene is named only where the DNA matches it firmly. Size is stated for part of the rows, as once, few or many counts, or as a class when the clone is expanded.

clone size,V gene,D gene,J gene,CDR3 DNA,CDR3 protein
NA,TRBV7-2,TRBD1,TRBJ2-3,TGTGCCAGCAGCTTAACGGACAGGAGCACAGATACGCAGTATTTT,CASSLTDRSTDTQYF
NA,TRBV19,TRBD1,TRBJ1-6,TGTGCCAGTAGTCTTGGACAGGGGGTTTCACCCCTCCACTTT,CASSLGQGVSPLHF
NA,TRBV18,NA,TRBJ2-7,TGTGCCAGCTCACCCTCCCAAACAGGCTTATCCTACGAGCAGTACTTC,CASSPSQTGLSYEQYF
NA,TRBV7-2,NA,TRBJ2-5,TGTGCCAGCAGCTTAGGGGCTCGGGAGACCCAGTACTTC,CASSLGARETQYF
NA,TRBV7-8,NA,TRBJ1-2,TGTGCCAGCAGCTCCCCGGGTAGGGGCACGTATGGCTACACCTTC,CASSSPGRGTYGYTF
NA,TRBV7-8,TRBD1,TRBJ2-7,TGTGCCAGCAACCCCTTCCCGAAAGGGACAGGCTCCTACGAGCAGTACTTC,CASNPFPKGTGSYEQYF
NA,TRBV30,TRBD1,TRBJ1-1,TGTGCCTGGAGGGGACAGGGGGACACTGAAGCTTTCTTT,CAWRGQGDTEAFF
NA,TRBV6-5,NA,TRBJ2-1,TGTGCCAGCAGGGGGGGACAGCTAGTCAATGAGCAGTTCTTC,CASRGGQLVNEQFF
NA,TRBV7-2,NA,TRBJ1-3,TGTGCCAGCAGCCCCGTGGGGCAGCTGATCTCTGGAAACACCATATATTTT,CASSPVGQLISGNTIYF
NA,TRBV6-5,NA,TRBJ2-2,TGTGCCAGCAGTTACTCGCGTCCGAACACCGGGGAGCTGTTTTTT,CASSYSRPNTGELFF
few,TRBV6-6,TRBD1,TRBJ1-6,TGTGCCAGCAGGGGCCTAGGGGACAGGGATTCACCCCTCCACTTT,CASRGLGDRDSPLHF